This T cell receptor (beta chain) was retrieved from a study of cytomegalovirus exposure and HLA in healthy donors. The study's findings and limits: Most subjects' HLA-A and HLA-B alleles were reportedly predicted from TCR beta sequences. For presence/absence analyses, sequencing depth was assumed to be roughly uniform across donors.

PCR amplification relied on 60 Vbeta primers (plus 13 Jbeta primers). Profiling relied on immunoSEQ multiplex PCR, and the TCRdb table lists in-frame clones only, not all of them. Seen here are roughly 200,000 clones, 70% observed once, and the top ten hold approximately 2.5%. A remark on this clone: Its antigen is still unknown.

The ends were cut back, 5 bases at V and 1 base at J, with 10 bases in the middle. The germline V gene has CDR1 PRHDT and CDR2 FYEKMQ (reference sequence). The CDR3 runs to 14 residues. Sequencing input: PBMCs. This chain links TRBV13 with TRBJ2-3; D uncertain. This receptor was identified in a man aged 40-50 years in good health and CMV-seropositive. This CDR3 is CASSPGIRTDTQYF. The CDR3 coding sequence is TGTGCCAGCAGCCCCGGTATTCGCACAGATACGCAGTATTTT.